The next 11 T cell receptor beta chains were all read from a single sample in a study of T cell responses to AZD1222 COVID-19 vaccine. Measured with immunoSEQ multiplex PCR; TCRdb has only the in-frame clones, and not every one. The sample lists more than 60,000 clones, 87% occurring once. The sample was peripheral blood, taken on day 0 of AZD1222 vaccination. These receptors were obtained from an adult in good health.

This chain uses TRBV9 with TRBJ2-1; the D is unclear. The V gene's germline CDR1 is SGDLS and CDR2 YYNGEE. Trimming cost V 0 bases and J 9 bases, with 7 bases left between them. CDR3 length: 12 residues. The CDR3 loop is CASSVGGIEQFF. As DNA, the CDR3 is TGTGCCAGCAGCGTAGGGGGAATTGAGCAGTTCTTC.

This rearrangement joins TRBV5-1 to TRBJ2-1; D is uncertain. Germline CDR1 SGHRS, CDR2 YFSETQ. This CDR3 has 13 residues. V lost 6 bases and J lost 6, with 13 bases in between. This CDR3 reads CASTKGLRNEQFF. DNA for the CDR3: TGCGCCAGCACAAAGGGTTTACGCAATGAGCAGTTCTTC.

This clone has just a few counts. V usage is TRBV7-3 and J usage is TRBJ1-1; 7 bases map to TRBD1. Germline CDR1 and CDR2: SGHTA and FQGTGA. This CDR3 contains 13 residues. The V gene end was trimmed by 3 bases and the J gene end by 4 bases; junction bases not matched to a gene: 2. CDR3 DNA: TGTGCCAGCAGCTTCACAGGGGCCACTGAAGCTTTCTTT. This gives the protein CASSFTGATEAFF.

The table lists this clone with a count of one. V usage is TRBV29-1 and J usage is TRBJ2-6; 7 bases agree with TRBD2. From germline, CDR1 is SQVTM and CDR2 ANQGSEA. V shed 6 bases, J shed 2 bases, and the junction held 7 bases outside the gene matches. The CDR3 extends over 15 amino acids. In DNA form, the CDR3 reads TGCAGCGTACGGCAGCGGGGAGCTGGGGCCAACGTCCTGACTTTC. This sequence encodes CSVRQRGAGANVLTF.

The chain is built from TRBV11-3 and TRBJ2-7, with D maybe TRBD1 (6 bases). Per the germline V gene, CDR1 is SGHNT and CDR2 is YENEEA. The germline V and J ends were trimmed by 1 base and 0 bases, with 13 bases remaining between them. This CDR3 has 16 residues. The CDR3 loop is CASSLGGQPVSYEQYF. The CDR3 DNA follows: TGTGCCAGCAGCTTAGGAGGACAGCCCGTCTCCTACGAGCAGTACTTC.

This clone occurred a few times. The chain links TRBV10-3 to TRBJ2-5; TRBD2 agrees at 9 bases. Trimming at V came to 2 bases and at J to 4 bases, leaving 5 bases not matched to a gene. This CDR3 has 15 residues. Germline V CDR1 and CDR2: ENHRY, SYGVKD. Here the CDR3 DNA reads TGTGCCATCAGTGAGGCTAGCGGGAATGGAGAGACCCAGTACTTC. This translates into CAISEASGNGETQYF.

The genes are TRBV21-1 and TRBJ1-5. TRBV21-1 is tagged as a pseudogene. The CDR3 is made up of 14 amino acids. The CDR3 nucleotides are TGTGCCACCCCCAAGGGAGGGTGGCCGGGGGCCCAGCATTTT. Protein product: CATPKGGWPGAQHF.

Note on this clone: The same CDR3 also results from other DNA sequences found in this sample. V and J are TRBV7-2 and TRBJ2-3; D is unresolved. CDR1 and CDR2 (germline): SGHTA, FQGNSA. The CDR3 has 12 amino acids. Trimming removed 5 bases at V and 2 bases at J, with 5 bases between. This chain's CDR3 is CASSPYTDTQYF. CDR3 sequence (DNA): TGTGCCAGCAGCCCCTACACAGATACGCAGTATTTT.

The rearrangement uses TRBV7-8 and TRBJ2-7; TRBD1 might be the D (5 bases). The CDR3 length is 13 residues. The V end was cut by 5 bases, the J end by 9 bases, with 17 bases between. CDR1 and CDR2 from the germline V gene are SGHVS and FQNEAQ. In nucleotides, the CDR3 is TGTGCCAGCAGCGCTGGGGCCCAAAACGGGCAGTACTTC. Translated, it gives CASSAGAQNGQYF.

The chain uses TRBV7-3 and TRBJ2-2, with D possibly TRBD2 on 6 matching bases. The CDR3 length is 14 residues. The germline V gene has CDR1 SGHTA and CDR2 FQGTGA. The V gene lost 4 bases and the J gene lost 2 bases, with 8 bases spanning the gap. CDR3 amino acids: CASSSGLNTGELFF. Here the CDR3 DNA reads TGTGCCAGCAGCTCGGGACTCAACACCGGGGAGCTGTTTTTT.

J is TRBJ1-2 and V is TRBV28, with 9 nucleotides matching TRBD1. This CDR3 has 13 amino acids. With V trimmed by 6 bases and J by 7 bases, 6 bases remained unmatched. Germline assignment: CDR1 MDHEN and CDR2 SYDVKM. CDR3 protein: CASSIGTGLGYTF. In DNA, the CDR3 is TGTGCCAGCAGCATCGGGACAGGGCTTGGCTACACCTTC.